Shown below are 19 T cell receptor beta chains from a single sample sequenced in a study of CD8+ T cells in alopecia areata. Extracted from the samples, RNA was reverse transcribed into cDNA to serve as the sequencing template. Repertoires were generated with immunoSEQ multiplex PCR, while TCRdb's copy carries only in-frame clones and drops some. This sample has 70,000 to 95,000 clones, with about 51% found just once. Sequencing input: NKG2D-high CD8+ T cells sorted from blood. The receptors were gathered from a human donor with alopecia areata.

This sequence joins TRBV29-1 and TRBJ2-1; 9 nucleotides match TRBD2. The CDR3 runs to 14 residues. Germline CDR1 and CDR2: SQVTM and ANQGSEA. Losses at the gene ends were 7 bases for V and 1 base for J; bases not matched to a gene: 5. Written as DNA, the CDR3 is TGCAGCGCTGAGCGGGAGGAGTCCTACAATGAGCAGTTCTTC. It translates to CSAEREESYNEQFF.

CDR3 nucleotides: TGTGCCACCGCCCCGGGACAGGTTAATCAGCCCCAGCATTTT. Protein: CATAPGQVNQPQHF. The chain combines TRBV6-5 with TRBJ1-5; 8 positions agree with TRBD1. The CDR3 covers 14 residues. Germline V gives CDR1 MNHEY, CDR2 SVGAGI. J lost 4 bases, V lost 10 bases, and 9 bases had no gene match.

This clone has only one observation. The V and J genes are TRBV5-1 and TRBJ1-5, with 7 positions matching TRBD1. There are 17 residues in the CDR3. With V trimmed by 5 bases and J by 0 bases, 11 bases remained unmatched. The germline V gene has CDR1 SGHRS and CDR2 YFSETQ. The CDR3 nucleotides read TGCGCCAGCAGTACCAAATCGGACAGGTATAGCAATCAGCCCCAGCATTTT. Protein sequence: CASSTKSDRYSNQPQHF. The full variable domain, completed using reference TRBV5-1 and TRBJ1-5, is KAGVTQTPRYLIKTRGQQVTLSCSPISGHRSVSWYQQTPGQGLQFLFEYFSETQRNKGNFPGRFSGRQFSNSRSEMNVSTLELGDSALYLCASSTKSDRYSNQPQHFGDGTRLSIL.

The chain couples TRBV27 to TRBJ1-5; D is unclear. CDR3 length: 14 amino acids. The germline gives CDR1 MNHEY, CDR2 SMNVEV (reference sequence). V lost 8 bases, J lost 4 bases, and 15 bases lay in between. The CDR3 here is CASGPRRLNQPQHF. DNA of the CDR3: TGTGCCAGCGGCCCCCGCAGGTTAAATCAGCCCCAGCATTTT.

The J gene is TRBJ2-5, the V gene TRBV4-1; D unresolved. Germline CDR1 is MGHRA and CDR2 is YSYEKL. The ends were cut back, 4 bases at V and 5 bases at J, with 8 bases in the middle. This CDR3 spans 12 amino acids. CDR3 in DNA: TGCGCCAGCAGCCCGACTGGTGAGACCCAGTACTTC. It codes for CASSPTGETQYF.

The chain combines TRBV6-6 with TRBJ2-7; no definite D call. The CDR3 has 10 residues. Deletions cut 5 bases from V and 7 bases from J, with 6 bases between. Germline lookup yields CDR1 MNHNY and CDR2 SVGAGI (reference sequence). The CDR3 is CASSRGEQYF. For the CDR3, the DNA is TGTGCCAGCAGTCGTGGGGAGCAGTACTTC.

CDR3 amino acids: CASSGTEFNYEQYF. The CDR3 bases are TGTGCCAGCAGTGGGACAGAATTTAATTACGAGCAGTACTTC. The chain is built from TRBV2 and TRBJ2-7; a weak D match, TRBD1 (6 bases). Germline CDR1 SNHLY, CDR2 FYNNEI. There are 14 residues in the CDR3. Trimming removed 4 bases from V and 4 bases from J, with 14 bases in between.

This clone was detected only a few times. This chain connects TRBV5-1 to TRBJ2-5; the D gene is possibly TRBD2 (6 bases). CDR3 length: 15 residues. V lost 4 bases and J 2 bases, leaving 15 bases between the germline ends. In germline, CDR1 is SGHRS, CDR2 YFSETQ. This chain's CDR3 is CASSPMDGGQETQYF. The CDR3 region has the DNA TGCGCCAGCAGCCCAATGGACGGGGGACAAGAGACCCAGTACTTC.

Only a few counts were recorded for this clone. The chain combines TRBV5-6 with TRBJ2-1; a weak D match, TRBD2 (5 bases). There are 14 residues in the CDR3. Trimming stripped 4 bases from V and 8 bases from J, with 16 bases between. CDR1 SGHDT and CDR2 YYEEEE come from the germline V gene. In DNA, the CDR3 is TGTGCCAGCAGCGCCGCCCCATCCGGGGATGAGCAGTTCTTC. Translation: CASSAAPSGDEQFF. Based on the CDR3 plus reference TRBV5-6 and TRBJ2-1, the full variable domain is DAGVTQSPTHLIKTRGQQVTLRCSPKSGHDTVSWYQQALGQGPQFIFQYYEEEERQRGNFPDRFSGHQFPNYSSELNVNALLLGDSALYLCASSAAPSGDEQFFGPGTRLTVL.

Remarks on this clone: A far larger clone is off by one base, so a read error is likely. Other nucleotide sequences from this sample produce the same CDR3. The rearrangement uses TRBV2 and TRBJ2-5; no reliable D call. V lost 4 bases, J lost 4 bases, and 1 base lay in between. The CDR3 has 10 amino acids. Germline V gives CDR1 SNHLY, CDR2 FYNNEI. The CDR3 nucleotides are TGTGCCAGCAGTGGAGAGACCCAGTACTTC. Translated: CASSGETQYF. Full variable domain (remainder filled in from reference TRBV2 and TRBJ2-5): EPEVTQTPSHQVTQMGQEVILRCVPISNHLYFYWYRQILGQKVEFLVSFYNNEISEKSEIFDDQFSVERPDGSNFTLKIRSTKLEDSAMYFCASSGETQYFGPGTRLLVL.

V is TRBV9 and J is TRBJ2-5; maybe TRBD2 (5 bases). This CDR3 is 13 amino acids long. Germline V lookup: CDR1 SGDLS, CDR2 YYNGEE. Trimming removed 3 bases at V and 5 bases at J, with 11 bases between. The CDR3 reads CASSALTGETQYF. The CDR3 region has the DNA TGTGCCAGCAGCGCCCTTACGGGGGAGACCCAGTACTTC.

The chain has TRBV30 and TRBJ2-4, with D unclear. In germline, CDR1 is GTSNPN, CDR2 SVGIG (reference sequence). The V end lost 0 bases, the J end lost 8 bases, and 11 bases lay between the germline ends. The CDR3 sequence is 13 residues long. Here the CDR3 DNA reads TGTGCCTGGAGTGTACCCCCTAGGGACATTCAGTACTTC. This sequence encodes CAWSVPPRDIQYF.

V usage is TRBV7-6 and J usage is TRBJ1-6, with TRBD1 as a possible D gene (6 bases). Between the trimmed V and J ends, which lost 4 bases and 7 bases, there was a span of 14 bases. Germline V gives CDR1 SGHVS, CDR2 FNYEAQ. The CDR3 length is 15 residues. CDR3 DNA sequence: TGTGCCAGCAGCTCCACAGGGTTACGGAATTCACCCCTCCACTTT. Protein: CASSSTGLRNSPLHF.

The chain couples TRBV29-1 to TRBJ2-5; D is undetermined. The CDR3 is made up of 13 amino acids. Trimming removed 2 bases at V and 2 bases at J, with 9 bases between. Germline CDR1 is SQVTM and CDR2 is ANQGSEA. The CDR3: CSVESGQQETQYF. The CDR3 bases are TGCAGCGTTGAAAGTGGGCAACAAGAGACCCAGTACTTC. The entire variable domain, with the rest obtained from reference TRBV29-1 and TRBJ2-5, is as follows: SAVISQKPSRDICQRGTSLTIQCQVDSQVTMMFWYRQQPGQSLTLIATANQGSEATYESGFVIDKFPISRPNLTFSTLTVSNMSPEDSSIYLCSVESGQQETQYFGPGTRLLVL.

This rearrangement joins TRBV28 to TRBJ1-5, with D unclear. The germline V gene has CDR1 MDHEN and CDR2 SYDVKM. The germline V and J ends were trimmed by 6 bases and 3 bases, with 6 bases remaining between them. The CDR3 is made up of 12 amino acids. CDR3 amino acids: CASRGPNQPQHF. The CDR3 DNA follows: TGTGCCAGCAGGGGTCCCAATCAGCCCCAGCATTTT.

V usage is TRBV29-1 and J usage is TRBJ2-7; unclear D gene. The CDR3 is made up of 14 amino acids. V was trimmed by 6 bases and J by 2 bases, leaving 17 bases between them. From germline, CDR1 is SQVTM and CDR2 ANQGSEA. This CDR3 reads CSVVDSEAPYEQYF. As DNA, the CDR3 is TGCAGCGTGGTCGACTCTGAGGCTCCCTACGAGCAGTACTTC.

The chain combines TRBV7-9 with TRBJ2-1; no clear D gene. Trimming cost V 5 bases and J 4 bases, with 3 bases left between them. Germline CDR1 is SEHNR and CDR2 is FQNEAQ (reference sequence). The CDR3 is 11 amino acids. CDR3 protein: CASSHYNEQFF. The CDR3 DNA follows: TGTGCCAGCAGCCATTACAATGAGCAGTTCTTC.

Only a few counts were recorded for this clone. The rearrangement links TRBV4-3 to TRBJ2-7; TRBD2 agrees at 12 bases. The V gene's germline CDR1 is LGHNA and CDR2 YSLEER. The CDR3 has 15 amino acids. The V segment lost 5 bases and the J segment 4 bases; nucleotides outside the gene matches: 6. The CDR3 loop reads CASSEGTSGLYEQYF. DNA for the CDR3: TGCGCCAGCAGCGAAGGGACTAGCGGGCTTTACGAGCAGTACTTC.

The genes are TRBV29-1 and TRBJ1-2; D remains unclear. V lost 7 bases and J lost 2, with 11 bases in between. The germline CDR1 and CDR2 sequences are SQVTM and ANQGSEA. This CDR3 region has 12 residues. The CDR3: CSADSKNYGYTF. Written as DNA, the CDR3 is TGCAGCGCGGACTCTAAGAACTATGGCTACACCTTC.